These T cell receptor beta chains were read from a single sample in a study of T cells in Graves' hyperthyroidism and ophthalmopathy. TCRdb analysed the multiplex PCR reads with MiXCR anew, one entry per CDR3 protein. This sample has a few hundred thousand distinct CDR3 sequences; approximately 15% occur once, and the top ten carry 4% to 6.5%. Sequenced input: blood. The receptor set was obtained from a woman younger than 30 with Graves' hyperthyroidism. CDR3s include the opening cysteine and the closing phenylalanine or tryptophan. The D gene is left open where the match is weak. For some rows the clone size is stated as once, few or many, or as a class when expanded; others skip it.

TRBJ1-2 | . | 16 | . | TRBV29-1 | TGCAGCGTTGAAAGAGTGGCGGGACGGGAGAACTATGGCTACACCTTC | CSVERVAGRENYGYTF
TRBJ1-6 | many | 19 | . | TRBV28 | TGTGCCAGCAGTTCTTTTACAGTTACGGAGGGGGATCGAAATTCACCCCTCCACTTT | CASSSFTVTEGDRNSPLHF
TRBJ1-6 | many | 16 | . | TRBV4-1 | TGCGCCAGCAGCCAAGAGCCAGGGGACATGGATTCACCCCTCCACTTT | CASSQEPGDMDSPLHF
TRBJ1-2 | many | 13 | . | TRBV30 | TGTGCCTGGAGTGTACAGGTTCGGTATGGCTACACCTTC | CAWSVQVRYGYTF
TRBJ2-1 | many | 14 | TRBD2 | TRBV3-1 | TGTGCCAGCAACCCTAGCGGGAGGTACAATGAGCAGTTCTTC | CASNPSGRYNEQFF
TRBJ2-1 | . | 17 | . | TRBV14 | TGTGCCAGCAGCCAGGGGGGTTTGAGGGATCCCTACAATGAGCAGTTCTTC | CASSQGGLRDPYNEQFF
TRBJ2-1 | few | 14 | . | TRBV19 | TGTGCCAGTAGTGTAACCAGGCGGGGCCTTGAGCAGTTCTTC | CASSVTRRGLEQFF
TRBJ2-1 | many | 20 | TRBD2 | TRBV11-2 | TGTGCCAGCAGCTTAGACGGTGCGGGAGAGGTTTACGGGTCCTACAATGAGCAGTTCTTC | CASSLDGAGEVYGSYNEQFF
TRBJ1-5 | many | 11 | . | TRBV2 | TGTGCCAGCAGTCGCGATTGGACCCAGCATTTT | CASSRDWTQHF
TRBJ2-2 | many | 14 | . | TRBV29-1 | TGCAGCGTTAAGGGGAAGGGGGACACCGGGGAGCTGTTTTTT | CSVKGKGDTGELFF
TRBJ2-7 | many | 19 | . | TRBV7-9 | TGTGCCAGCAGCTCCTCAGGGACGGCGAGGGCAAGGTTGTCCTACGAGCAGTACTTC | CASSSSGTARARLSYEQYF
TRBJ2-3 | many | 13 | TRBD2 | TRBV6-6 | TGTGCCAGCGAGTTAGCGGGTCCAGATACGCAGTATTTT | CASELAGPDTQYF
TRBJ1-1 | few | 14 | . | TRBV7-3 | TGTGCCAGCAGCCCAGATCCCGGGAACACTGAAGCTTTCTTT | CASSPDPGNTEAFF
TRBJ1-2 | few | 15 | . | TRBV7-9 | TGTGCCAGCAGCAAAGGAAACAGGGACGACTATGGCTACACCTTC | CASSKGNRDDYGYTF
TRBJ2-5 | many | 16 | TRBD2 | TRBV7-8 | TGTGCCAGCAGCCCAATGACTAGCGGGAGAGCAGAGACCCAGTACTTC | CASSPMTSGRAETQYF
TRBJ2-7 | . | 12 | . | TRBV7-9 | TGTGCCAGCAGCACCGGTGTGGGCGAGCAGTACTTC | CASSTGVGEQYF
TRBJ1-4 | . | 14 | . | TRBV6-1 | TGTGCCAGCAGTAAGGGGAATTCAAATGAAAAACTGTTTTTT | CASSKGNSNEKLFF
TRBJ1-5 | many | 19 | TRBD1 | TRBV6-2/TRBV6-3 | TGTGCCAGCAGTGCACCCCTAGGGACAGGGGGGCGATTCAATCAGCCCCAGCATTTT | CASSAPLGTGGRFNQPQHF
TRBJ2-1 | many | 16 | TRBD2 | TRBV9 | TGTGCCAGCAGTGGCGGACTAGCGGGAGGATATGGTGAGCAGTTCTTC | CASSGGLAGGYGEQFF
TRBJ2-1 | . | 16 | TRBD2 | TRBV10-3 | TGTGCCATCAGGACTAGCGGGTCAAGCTCCTACAATGAGCAGTTCTTC | CAIRTSGSSSYNEQFF
TRBJ2-7 | many | 13 | . | TRBV30 | TGTGCCTGGAGTGGCCCGACTGGGAGGGAGCAGTACTTC | CAWSGPTGREQYF
TRBJ2-7 | . | 11 | . | TRBV5-1 | TGCGCCAGCAGCGACATGTATGAGCAGTACTTC | CASSDMYEQYF
TRBJ2-3 | few | 15 | . | TRBV5-6 | TGTGCCAGCAGCTTTAAGGGACCGGGCACAGATACGCAGTATTTT | CASSFKGPGTDTQYF
TRBJ2-5 | . | 13 | . | TRBV7-9 | TGTGCCAGCAGCAATAGCGGACAAGAGACCCAGTACTTC | CASSNSGQETQYF